This TCR beta chain originates from a study of CD4+ T cells in melanoma. Comments on this clone: Its antigen is not known.

TCRdb's table, derived via immunoSEQ multiplex PCR, lists solely in-frame clones and lacks some. The sample contains about 50,000 clones, roughly nine tenths of which appear only once. With 3 bases removed from V and 8 bases from J, the gap between germline ends came to 7 bases. The germline gives CDR1 SGHAT, CDR2 FQNNGV. The CDR3 is 12 amino acids. Findings and limits, study-wide: Reportedly, melanoma neoantigen-specific CD4+ T cells showed varied differentiation states. CD8+ T cell, macrophage and B cell function reportedly correlated with neoantigen-specific CD4+ T cells.

The sample taken for sequencing was peripheral blood. This TCR was recovered from a human donor with melanoma. The chain recombines TRBV11-2 with TRBJ1-4; D gene unclear. The CDR3 nucleotides are TGTGCCAGCAGCTTGAGCCCAGAAAAACTGTTTTTT. Protein sequence: CASSLSPEKLFF.